Following are 17 T cell receptor beta chains from one sample sequenced in a study of T cell repertoires in cytomegalovirus infection. TCRdb processed the reads anew with MiXCR; each CDR3 protein has one entry. The table lists approximately 70,000 distinct CDR3 sequences, 20% to 25% of them singletons. These receptors have no identified antigens. Material for sequencing was PBMCs, sequenced either directly or after in vitro stimulation (not recorded which). Every receptor here comes from a human donor in good health (CMV status not recorded). Some clones in this sample may be carry-over from other donors' samples.

The chain carries TRBV27 and TRBJ1-1, with 7 positions matching TRBD1. Germline assignment: CDR1 MNHEY and CDR2 SMNVEV (reference sequence). The CDR3 sequence is 13 residues long. The trim removed 5 bases at V and 0 bases at J, leaving 0 bases unmatched. This CDR3 reads CASSTGVNTEAFF. The CDR3 coding sequence is TGTGCCAGCAGTACAGGGGTGAACACTGAAGCTTTCTTT.

The chain combines TRBV7-9 with TRBJ2-7, with 14 bases aligning to TRBD2. Germline CDR1 SEHNR, CDR2 FQNEAQ (reference sequence). After removal of 5 bases from V and 5 bases from J, the junction contained 8 bases not matched to a gene. This CDR3 is built from 16 residues. The DNA for the CDR3 is TGTGCCAGCAGCCTGGGACTAGCGGGAGTCGGCGACGAGCAGTACGTC. It yields the protein CASSLGLAGVGDEQYV.

This clonotype was seen more than once but under ten times. In nucleotides, the CDR3 is TGTGCCAGAGCCCGGGGGGCTTGGTTTAACAATGAGCAGTTCTTC. It codes for CARARGAWFNNEQFF. The chain carries TRBV2 and TRBJ2-1; TRBD2 is a possible D gene (7 bases). Trimming removed 9 bases at V and 5 bases at J, with 20 bases between. Looked up from germline, CDR1 is SNHLY and CDR2 is FYNNEI. This CDR3 has 15 amino acids. Looking up the rest from reference TRBV2 and TRBJ2-1 gives the full variable domain: EPEVTQTPSHQVTQMGQEVILRCVPISNHLYFYWYRQILGQKVEFLVSFYNNEISEKSEIFDDQFSVERPDGSNFTLKIRSTKLEDSAMYFCARARGAWFNNEQFFGPGTRLTVL.

This clonotype was observed a few times. The chain joins TRBV11-2 to TRBJ1-5; 12 bases are shared with TRBD1. V was pared by 5 bases and J by 8 bases, with 10 bases of the junction left unmatched. The CDR3 loop spans 16 amino acids. Looked up from germline, CDR1 is SGHAT and CDR2 is FQNNGV. The CDR3 DNA sequence: TGTGCCAGCAGCCCAGGGACAGGGGGCAGGAGGGAGCCCCAGCATTTT. Its protein product is CASSPGTGGRREPQHF.

The chain couples TRBV5-6 to TRBJ2-3, with D unresolved. Per the germline V gene, CDR1 is SGHDT and CDR2 is YYEEEE. The CDR3 sequence is 15 residues long. V was trimmed by 5 bases and J by 2 bases, leaving 15 bases between them. CDR3 nucleotides: TGTGCCAGCAGTGGCTTCGCTGGGCCCACAGATACGCAGTATTTT. This gives the protein CASSGFAGPTDTQYF.

This clonotype was seen repeatedly, ten times or more. This chain uses TRBV7-6 with TRBJ2-7; no clear D. Germline V gene lookup returns CDR1 SGHVS and CDR2 FNYEAQ. This CDR3 region has 13 residues. V gave up 1 base and J gave up 4 bases, with 8 bases separating them. This chain's CDR3 is CASSLGQLYEQYF. The DNA of the CDR3 is TGTGCCAGCAGCTTAGGGCAGCTTTACGAGCAGTACTTC.

This clonotype was seen at least ten times. The rearrangement joins TRBV6-2 or TRBV6-3 to TRBJ1-2; D is possibly TRBD1 (5 bases). This CDR3 is 13 amino acids long. Germline assignment: CDR1 MNHEY and CDR2 SVGEGT. The germline V and J ends were trimmed by 6 bases and 8 bases, with 16 bases remaining between them. The CDR3 reads CASRPGDRRGYTF. As DNA, the CDR3 is TGTGCCAGCAGGCCCGGGGACCGCCGGGGCTACACCTTC.

V is TRBV29-1 and J is TRBJ1-2; D not certain. V was clipped by 4 bases and J by 4 bases, with 10 bases between them. The CDR3 is 12 residues long. Germline V gene data show CDR1 as SQVTM and CDR2 as ANQGSEA. CDR3 nucleotide sequence: TGCAGCGTTGTGAAGGAATCCTATGGCTACACCTTC. Translation: CSVVKESYGYTF.

The chain carries TRBV6-2 or TRBV6-3 and TRBJ2-1; 9 bases align to TRBD2. V lost 6 bases, J lost 7 bases, and 10 bases stayed unmatched. Germline CDR1 MNHEY, CDR2 SVGEGT. The CDR3 loop spans 15 amino acids. CDR3 DNA: TGTGCCAGCAGCTCCGGGACTAGCTTGCGGAATGAGCAGTTCTTC. Translating gives CASSSGTSLRNEQFF.

This chain links TRBV19 with TRBJ1-2, with D perhaps matching TRBD1 (5 bases). V was pared by 10 bases and J by 1 base, with 19 bases between. CDR3 length equals 15 residues. Looked up from germline, CDR1 is LNHDA and CDR2 is SQIVND (reference sequence). As DNA, the CDR3 is TGTGCCACTCAGGGAGGGACCTTCAATAACTATGGCTACACCTTC. Translated: CATQGGTFNNYGYTF.

This clonotype was seen a handful of times. V usage is TRBV4-3 and J usage is TRBJ1-3; a possible D gene is TRBD1 (6 bases). V dropped 0 bases and J dropped 2 bases, with 17 bases sitting between them. The CDR3 runs to 18 residues. Germline V lookup: CDR1 LGHNA, CDR2 YSLEER. The chain's CDR3 is CASSQEGGWGRTGNTIYF. For the CDR3, the DNA is TGCGCCAGCAGCCAAGAAGGGGGATGGGGGAGAACTGGAAACACCATATATTTT.

The V gene is TRBV6-1, the J gene TRBJ2-3; D possibly corresponds to TRBD1 (6 bases). The germline V gene has CDR1 MNHNS and CDR2 SASEGT. Trimming cost V 5 bases and J 9 bases, with 12 bases left between them. The CDR3 spans 12 residues. CDR3 DNA sequence: TGTGCCAGCAGTCGAACAGGGCTGACGCAGTATTTT. Residues: CASSRTGLTQYF.

This clonotype was counted many times. The genes are TRBV6-2 or TRBV6-3 and TRBJ2-6; TRBD1 matches at 11 bases. This CDR3 contains 16 residues. Germline V gene sequence: CDR1 MNHEY, CDR2 SVGEGT. V shed 5 bases, J shed 3 bases, and the junction held 3 bases outside the gene matches. The CDR3 loop is CASSRTGGFGANVLTF. The CDR3 region has the DNA TGTGCCAGCAGTCGGACAGGGGGCTTTGGGGCCAACGTCCTGACTTTC.

This clonotype was seen once. V is TRBV19 and J is TRBJ2-2; D uncertain. Trimming left V 3 bases short and J 3 bases short, with 5 bases between. Germline lookup yields CDR1 LNHDA and CDR2 SQIVND (reference sequence). The CDR3 has 13 amino acids. The DNA for the CDR3 is TGTGCCAGTAGTATGATTCACACCGGGGAGCTGTTTTTT. Amino acids: CASSMIHTGELFF.

This clonotype was detected many times. The V call is TRBV7-2, the J call TRBJ2-1; 10 bases map to TRBD2. CDR1 and CDR2 (germline): SGHTA, FQGNSA. The CDR3 spans 13 residues. The J segment lost 0 bases and the V segment lost 10 bases, leaving 0 bases of the junction unmatched. The CDR3 DNA follows: TGTGCCACTAGCGGGAGCTCCTACAATGAGCAGTTCTTC. It translates to CATSGSSYNEQFF.

J is TRBJ2-5 and V is TRBV7-2, with 7 positions matching TRBD2. Per the germline V gene, CDR1 is SGHTA and CDR2 is FQGNSA. The CDR3 totals 15 residues. The J segment lost 5 bases and the V segment lost 4 bases, leaving 10 bases of the junction unmatched. The CDR3, as DNA: TGTGCCAGCAGCTCAGCGGGGAATATGGGGGAGACCCAGTACTTC. Residues: CASSSAGNMGETQYF. Supplemented by reference TRBV7-2 and TRBJ2-5, the full variable domain reads GAGVSQSPSNKVTEKGKDVELRCDPISGHTALYWYRQSLGQGLEFLIYFQGNSAPDKSGLPSDRFSAERTGGSVSTLTIQRTQQEDSAVYLCASSSAGNMGETQYFGPGTRLLVL.

This clonotype has more than one count but fewer than ten. V gene TRBV29-1 combines with J gene TRBJ2-7, with 14 bases identical to TRBD2. V dropped 4 bases and J dropped 3; count of bases not matched to a gene: 2. The CDR3 is made up of 14 amino acids. Germline CDR1 reads SQVTM; CDR2 reads ANQGSEA. The CDR3 loop is CSVAGLAGVYEQYF. The CDR3 DNA sequence: TGCAGCGTTGCGGGACTAGCGGGAGTCTACGAGCAGTACTTC.